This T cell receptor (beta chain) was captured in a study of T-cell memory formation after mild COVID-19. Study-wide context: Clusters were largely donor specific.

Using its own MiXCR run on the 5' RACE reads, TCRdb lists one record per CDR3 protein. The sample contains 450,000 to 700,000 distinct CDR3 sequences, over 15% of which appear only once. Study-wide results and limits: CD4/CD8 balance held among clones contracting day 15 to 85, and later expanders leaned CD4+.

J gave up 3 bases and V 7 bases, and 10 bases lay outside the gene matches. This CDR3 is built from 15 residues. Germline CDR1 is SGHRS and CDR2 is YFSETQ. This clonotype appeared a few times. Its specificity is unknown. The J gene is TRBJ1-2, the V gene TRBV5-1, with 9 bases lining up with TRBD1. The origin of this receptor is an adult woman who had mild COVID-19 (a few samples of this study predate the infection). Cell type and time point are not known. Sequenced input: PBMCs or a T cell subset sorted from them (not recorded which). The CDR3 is CASRAAGQGHYGYTF. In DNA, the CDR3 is TGCGCCAGCCGGGCTGCGGGACAGGGCCACTATGGCTACACCTTC. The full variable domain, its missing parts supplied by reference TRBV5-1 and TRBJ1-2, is KAGVTQTPRYLIKTRGQQVTLSCSPISGHRSVSWYQQTPGQGLQFLFEYFSETQRNKGNFPGRFSGRQFSNSRSEMNVSTLELGDSALYLCASRAAGQGHYGYTFGSGTRLTVV.